These T cell receptor beta chains were read from a single sample in a study of blood T cell repertoires in COVID-19. Data came from immunoSEQ multiplex PCR; TCRdb stores just in-frame clones and leaves some out. The sample shows hundreds of thousands of clones, around 86% of them seen only once. Sequencing was performed on peripheral blood. All receptors come from a woman under 40 with active or convalescent COVID-19. The CDR3 runs from the conserved cysteine through the conserved F or W. The D gene is left open where the match is weak. Some rows have no size entry. The others give once, few or many, or a class for an expanded clone.

TRBJ2-2 | . | . | TRBV19 | CASSTRSWNTGELFF | TGTGCCAGTAGTACCCGGTCCTGGAACACCGGGGAGCTGTTTTTT
TRBJ2-7 | . | . | TRBV5-6 | CASSAGSYEQYF | TGTGCCAGCAGCGCAGGGTCGTACGAGCAGTACTTC
TRBJ1-4 | . | TRBD1 | TRBV6-6 | CASSYSRAGGREKLFF | TGTGCCAGCAGTTACTCGAGGGCAGGGGGTCGGGAAAAACTGTTTTTT
TRBJ1-1 | . | . | TRBV19 | CASSIGEVTHTEAFF | TGTGCCAGTAGTATTGGGGAGGTCACCCACACTGAAGCTTTCTTT
TRBJ1-1 | . | . | TRBV10-2 | CASSEGTEAFF | TGCGCCAGCAGTGAGGGGACAGAAGCTTTCTTT
TRBJ1-5 | . | . | TRBV21-1 | CASSKGGGPGNQPQHF | TGTGCCAGCAGCAAAGGGGGAGGTCCGGGAAATCAGCCCCAGCATTTT
TRBJ1-1 | . | . | TRBV6-4 | CASSPSTNTEAFF | TGTGCCAGCAGCCCCAGTACGAACACTGAAGCTTTCTTT
TRBJ1-1 | . | TRBD1 | TRBV29-1 | CSVSGGSTEAFF | TGCAGCGTTTCAGGGGGGAGTACTGAAGCTTTCTTT
TRBJ1-6 | . | . | TRBV28 | CATWRPGSSSYNSPLHF | TGTGCCACCTGGCGCCCGGGATCTAGCTCCTATAATTCACCCCTCCACTTT
TRBJ1-2 | once | TRBD1 | TRBV6-6 | CASRGQVVDGYTF | TGTGCCTCCAGGGGGCAAGTCGTGGATGGCTACACCTTC
TRBJ2-1 | . | TRBD2 | TRBV9 | CASSVGIGRAENEQFF | TGTGCCAGCAGCGTAGGAATCGGGAGGGCCGAGAATGAGCAGTTCTTC
TRBJ1-2 | . | . | TRBV18 | CASSPPGGNYGYTF | TGTGCCAGCTCACCACCGGGGGGTAACTATGGCTACACCTTC
TRBJ2-5 | . | . | TRBV18 | CASSPPASLGETQYF | TGTGCCAGCTCACCCCCCGCCAGTCTAGGCGAGACCCAGTACTTC
TRBJ1-1 | . | TRBD1 | TRBV10-3 | CAARGGTGILNTEAFF | TGTGCCGCCAGGGGGGGGACAGGGATACTGAACACTGAAGCTTTCTTT
TRBJ2-1 | . | TRBD2 | TRBV3-1/TRBV3-2 | CASSEVAGEYNEQFF | TGTGCCAGCAGCGAAGTGGCGGGAGAATACAATGAGCAGTTCTTC
TRBJ1-2 | . | . | TRBV5-6 | CASSLNIANYGYTF | TGTGCCAGCAGCTTGAACATCGCTAACTATGGCTACACCTTC
TRBJ1-1 | . | . | TRBV5-6 | CASRGTRGNTEAFF | TGTGCCAGCAGGGGGACCAGGGGAAACACTGAAGCTTTCTTT
TRBJ2-1 | . | . | TRBV3-1/TRBV3-2 | CASSQDNIHEQFF | TGTGCCAGCAGCCAAGATAACATTCATGAGCAGTTCTTC
TRBJ2-2 | . | TRBD2 | TRBV14 | CASSQDHTSGSFTGELFF | TGTGCCAGCAGCCAAGACCATACTAGCGGGAGTTTCACCGGGGAGCTGTTTTTT
TRBJ1-1 | once | TRBD1 | TRBV12-3/TRBV12-4 | CASRTPGGTEAFF | TGTGCCAGCAGGACTCCAGGGGGAACTGAAGCTTTCTTT
TRBJ1-4 | . | . | TRBV7-9 | CASSSGFNEKLFF | TGTGCCAGCAGCTCGGGATTTAATGAAAAACTGTTTTTT
TRBJ1-1 | . | TRBD1 | TRBV6-4 | CASKGQGSGNTEAFF | TGTGCCAGCAAAGGACAGGGGTCAGGGAACACTGAAGCTTTCTTT
TRBJ2-5 | once | . | TRBV18 | CASSPIAEQETQYF | TGTGCCAGCTCACCGATAGCGGAACAAGAGACCCAGTACTTC